These 9 T cell receptor beta chains came from one sample sequenced in a study of blood T cell repertoires in COVID-19. TCRdb keeps only in-frame clones here, not all; method: immunoSEQ multiplex PCR. The table includes fewer than 90,000 clones, 90% to 95% detected once. Material: peripheral blood. The receptors shown here come from a human donor with active COVID-19. The donor label of this sample is uncertain.

The chain is built from TRBV9 and TRBJ2-2; 10 nucleotides align to TRBD1. The CDR3 loop spans 17 amino acids. Trimming at V came to 0 bases and at J to 8 bases, leaving 10 bases not matched to a gene. Germline assignment: CDR1 SGDLS and CDR2 YYNGEE. CDR3 bases: TGTGCCAGCAGCGTAGGCTTAGGGACAGGGGTTTCAGGGGAGCTGTTTTTT. Encoded protein: CASSVGLGTGVSGELFF.

This chain links TRBV25-1 with TRBJ2-5; no clear D. The CDR3 loop spans 11 amino acids. In germline, CDR1 is MGHDK, CDR2 SYGVNS. V was trimmed by 5 bases and J by 5 bases, leaving 6 bases between them. The CDR3 loop reads CASSPGETQYF. DNA for the CDR3: TGTGCCAGCAGTCCTGGCGAGACCCAGTACTTC.

CDR3 in amino acids: CASSVGTGKGEKLFF. CDR3 DNA: TGTGCCAGCAGCGTAGGGACAGGGAAGGGTGAAAAACTGTTTTTT. The J gene is TRBJ1-4, the V gene TRBV9, with 8 bases aligning to TRBD1. V lost 0 bases, J lost 7 bases, and 5 bases stayed unmatched. The CDR3 loop spans 15 amino acids. CDR1 SGDLS and CDR2 YYNGEE come from the germline V gene.

The chain couples TRBV7-2 to TRBJ2-2; D remains ambiguous. The CDR3 is 13 amino acids. Trimming removed 6 bases from V and 2 bases from J, with 7 bases in between. The germline V gene has CDR1 SGHTA and CDR2 FQGNSA. CDR3 amino acids: CASRYSNTGELFF. As DNA, the CDR3 is TGTGCCAGCAGATACAGCAACACCGGGGAGCTGTTTTTT.

V is TRBV4-3 and J is TRBJ2-1, with 8 bases identical to TRBD2. CDR1 and CDR2 from the germline V gene are LGHNA and YSLEER. The length of the CDR3 is 15 residues. Losses at the gene ends were 4 bases for V and 10 bases for J; bases not matched to a gene: 12. CDR3 nucleotide sequence: TGCGCCAGCAGCCTTAAAGTCGGGAGGGCCCAGGAGCAGTTCTTC. It encodes CASSLKVGRAQEQFF.

The chain carries TRBV5-6 and TRBJ1-2; D unresolved. Trimming stripped 6 bases from V and 8 bases from J, with 14 bases between. CDR3 length: 12 amino acids. Germline loops: CDR1 SGHDT, CDR2 YYEEEE. The CDR3 loop is CASTQASGGYTF. The DNA for the CDR3 is TGTGCCAGCACTCAAGCCTCGGGAGGCTACACCTTC.

The rearrangement uses TRBV9 and TRBJ2-1; 8 bases agree with TRBD2. V shed 3 bases and J 9 bases; nucleotides not matched to a gene: 11. The CDR3 sequence is 15 residues long. CDR1 and CDR2 from the germline V gene are SGDLS and YYNGEE. CDR3 nucleotide sequence: TGTGCCAGCAGCGGGGTAGCGGGAAATTTTGGTGAGCAGTTCTTC. Translating gives CASSGVAGNFGEQFF.

The chain couples TRBV3-1 (or the pseudogene TRBV3-2) to TRBJ1-2; the D gene is possibly TRBD1 (5 bases). The CDR3 is made up of 13 amino acids. Trimming left V 0 bases short and J 8 bases short, with 10 bases between. CDR1 LGHDT and CDR2 YNNKEL come from the germline V gene (reference sequence). As DNA, the CDR3 is TGTGCCAGCAGCCAAGATCGCAGGGCGGGCTACACCTTC. Translated, it gives CASSQDRRAGYTF.

V is TRBV19 and J is TRBJ2-2; 7 nucleotides align to TRBD1. Germline-derived CDR1 and CDR2 are LNHDA and SQIVND (reference sequence). The CDR3 sequence is 16 residues long. J was trimmed by 7 bases and V by 6 bases; bases with no gene match: 14. This CDR3 is CASSPGQSYRFGELFF. Here the CDR3 DNA reads TGTGCCAGTAGCCCGGGACAGTCTTATAGGTTCGGGGAGCTGTTTTTT.